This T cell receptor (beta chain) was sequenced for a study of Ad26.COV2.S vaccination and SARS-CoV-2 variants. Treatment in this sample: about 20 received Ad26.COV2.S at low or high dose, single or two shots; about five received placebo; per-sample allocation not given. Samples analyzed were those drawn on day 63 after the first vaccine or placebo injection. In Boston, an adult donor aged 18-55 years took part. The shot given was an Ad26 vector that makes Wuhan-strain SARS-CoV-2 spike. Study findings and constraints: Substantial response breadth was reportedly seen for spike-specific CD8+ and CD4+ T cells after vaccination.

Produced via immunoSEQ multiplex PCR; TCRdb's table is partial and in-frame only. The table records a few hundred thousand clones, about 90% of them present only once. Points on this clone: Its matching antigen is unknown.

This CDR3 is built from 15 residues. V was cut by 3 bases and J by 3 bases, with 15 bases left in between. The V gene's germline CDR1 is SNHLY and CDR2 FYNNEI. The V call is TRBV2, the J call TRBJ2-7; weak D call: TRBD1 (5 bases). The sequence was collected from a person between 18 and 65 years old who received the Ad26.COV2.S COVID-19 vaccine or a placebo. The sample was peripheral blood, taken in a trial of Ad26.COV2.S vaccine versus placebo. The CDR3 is CASSDSLSGFYEQYF. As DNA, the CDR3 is TGTGCCAGCAGTGACTCCCTGTCAGGGTTCTACGAGCAGTACTTC.